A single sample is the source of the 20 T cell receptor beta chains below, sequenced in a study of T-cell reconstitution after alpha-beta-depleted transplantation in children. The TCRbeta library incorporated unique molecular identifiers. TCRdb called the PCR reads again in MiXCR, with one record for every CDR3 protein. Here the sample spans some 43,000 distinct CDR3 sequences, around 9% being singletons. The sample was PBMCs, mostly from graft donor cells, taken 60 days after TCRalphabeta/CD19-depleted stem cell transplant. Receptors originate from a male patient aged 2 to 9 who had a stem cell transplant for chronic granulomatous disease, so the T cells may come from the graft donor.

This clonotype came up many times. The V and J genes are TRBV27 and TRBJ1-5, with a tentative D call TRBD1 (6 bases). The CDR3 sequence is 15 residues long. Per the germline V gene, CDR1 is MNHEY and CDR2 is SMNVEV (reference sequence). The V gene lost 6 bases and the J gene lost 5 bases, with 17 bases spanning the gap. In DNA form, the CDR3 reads TGTGCCAGCAGCTTTAGGCGACAGGCCCATCAGCCCCAGCATTTT. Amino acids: CASSFRRQAHQPQHF.

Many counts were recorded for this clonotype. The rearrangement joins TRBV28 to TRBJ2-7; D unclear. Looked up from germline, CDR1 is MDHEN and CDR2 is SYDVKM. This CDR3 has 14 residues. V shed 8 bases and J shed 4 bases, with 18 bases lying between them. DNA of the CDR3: TGTGCCAGCGCCCCCCCTGGGTTTGGTTACGAGCAGTACTTC. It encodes CASAPPGFGYEQYF.

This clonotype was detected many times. The CDR3 sequence is CATSDFKAGVYNEQFF. Here the CDR3 DNA reads TGTGCCACCAGTGATTTTAAAGCGGGCGTCTACAATGAGCAGTTCTTC. The gene calls are TRBV24-1 and TRBJ2-1, with D possibly matching TRBD2 (6 bases). V lost 1 base and J lost 3, with 12 bases in between. The CDR3 extends over 16 amino acids. The germline CDR1 and CDR2 sequences are KGHDR and SFDVKD.

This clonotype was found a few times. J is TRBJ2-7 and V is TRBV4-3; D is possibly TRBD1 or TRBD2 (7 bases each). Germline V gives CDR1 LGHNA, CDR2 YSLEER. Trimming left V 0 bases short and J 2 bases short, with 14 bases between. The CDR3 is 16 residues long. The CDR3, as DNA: TGCGCCAGCAGCCAAGAGGGTCCAGGGGGGGCCTACGAGCAGTACTTC. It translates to CASSQEGPGGAYEQYF.

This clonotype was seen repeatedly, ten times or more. This CDR3 reads CATRGGSYNSPLHF. CDR3 DNA: TGTGCCACTCGGGGGGGGTCCTATAATTCACCCCTCCACTTT. This chain links TRBV27 with TRBJ1-6, with D perhaps TRBD1 (5 bases). The CDR3 loop spans 14 amino acids. CDR1 is MNHEY, CDR2 SMNVEV, per germline (reference sequence). The V end lost 10 bases, the J end lost 1 base, and 11 bases lay between the germline ends.

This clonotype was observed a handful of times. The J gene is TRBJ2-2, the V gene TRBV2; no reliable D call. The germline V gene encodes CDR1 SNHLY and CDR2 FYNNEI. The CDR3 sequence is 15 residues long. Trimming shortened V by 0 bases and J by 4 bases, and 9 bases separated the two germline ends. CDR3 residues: CASSEARPTTGELFF. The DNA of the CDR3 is TGTGCCAGCAGTGAAGCGCGGCCGACCACCGGGGAGCTGTTTTTT. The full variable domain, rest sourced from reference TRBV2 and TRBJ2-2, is EPEVTQTPSHQVTQMGQEVILRCVPISNHLYFYWYRQILGQKVEFLVSFYNNEISEKSEIFDDQFSVERPDGSNFTLKIRSTKLEDSAMYFCASSEARPTTGELFFGEGSRLTVL.

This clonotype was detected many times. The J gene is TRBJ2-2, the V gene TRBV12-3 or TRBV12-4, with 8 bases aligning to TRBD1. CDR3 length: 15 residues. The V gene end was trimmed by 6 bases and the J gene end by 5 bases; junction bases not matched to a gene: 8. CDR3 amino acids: CASSYRQGRTGELFF. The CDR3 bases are TGTGCCAGCAGCTATCGACAGGGGCGGACCGGGGAGCTGTTTTTT.

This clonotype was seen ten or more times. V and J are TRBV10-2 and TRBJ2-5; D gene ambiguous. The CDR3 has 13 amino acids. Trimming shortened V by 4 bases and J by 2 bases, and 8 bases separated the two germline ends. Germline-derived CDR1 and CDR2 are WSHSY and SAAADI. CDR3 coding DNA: TGCGCCAGCAGTGTGTGGGCTCAAGAGACCCAGTACTTC. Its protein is CASSVWAQETQYF.

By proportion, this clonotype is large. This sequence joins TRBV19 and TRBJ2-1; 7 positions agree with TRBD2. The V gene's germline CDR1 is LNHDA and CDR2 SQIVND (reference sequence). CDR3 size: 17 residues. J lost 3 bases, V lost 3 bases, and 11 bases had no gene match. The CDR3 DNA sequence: TGTGCCAGTAGTATTGGCGTTGCGGGAGACTTCTACAATGAGCAGTTCTTC. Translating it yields CASSIGVAGDFYNEQFF.

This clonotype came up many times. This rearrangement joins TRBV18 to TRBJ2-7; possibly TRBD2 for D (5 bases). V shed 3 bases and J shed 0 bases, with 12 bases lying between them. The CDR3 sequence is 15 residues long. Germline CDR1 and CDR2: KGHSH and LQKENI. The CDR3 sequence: CASSPGLGSSYEQYF. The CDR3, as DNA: TGTGCCAGCTCACCCGGACTCGGAAGCTCCTACGAGCAGTACTTC.

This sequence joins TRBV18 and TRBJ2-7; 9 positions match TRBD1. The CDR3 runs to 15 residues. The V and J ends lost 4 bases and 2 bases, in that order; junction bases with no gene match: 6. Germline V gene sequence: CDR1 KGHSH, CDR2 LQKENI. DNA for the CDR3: TGTGCCAGCTCACGAGGGGACAGGGCCCCCTACGAGCAGTACTTC. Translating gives CASSRGDRAPYEQYF.

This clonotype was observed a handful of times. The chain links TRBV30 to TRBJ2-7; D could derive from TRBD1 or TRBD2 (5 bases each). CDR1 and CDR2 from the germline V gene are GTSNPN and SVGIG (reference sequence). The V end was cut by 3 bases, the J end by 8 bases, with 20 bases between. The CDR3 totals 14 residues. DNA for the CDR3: TGTGCCTGGAGCCCTCTAAGGGACCAACTCAAGCAGTACTTC. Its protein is CAWSPLRDQLKQYF. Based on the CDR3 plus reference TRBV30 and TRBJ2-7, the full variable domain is SQTIHQWPATLVQPVGSPLSLECTVEGTSNPNLYWYRQAAGRGLQLLFYSVGIGQISSEVPQNLSASRPQDRQFILSSKKLLLSDSGFYLCAWSPLRDQLKQYFGPGTRLTVT.

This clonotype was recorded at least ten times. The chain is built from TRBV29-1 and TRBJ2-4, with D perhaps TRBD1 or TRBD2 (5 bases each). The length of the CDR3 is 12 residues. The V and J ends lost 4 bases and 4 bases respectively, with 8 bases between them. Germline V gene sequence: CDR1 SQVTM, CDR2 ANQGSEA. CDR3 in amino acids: CSVGEGKNIQYF. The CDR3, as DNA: TGCAGCGTTGGAGAGGGGAAAAACATTCAGTACTTC.

The CDR3 sequence is CASSFWGPGNTEAFF. In DNA form, the CDR3 reads TGTGCCAGCAGTTTCTGGGGGCCGGGGAACACTGAAGCTTTCTTT. The chain employs TRBV12-3 or TRBV12-4 and TRBJ1-1, with D tentatively TRBD1 (6 bases). The CDR3 consists of 15 residues. V was shortened by 3 bases and J by 1 base, with 12 bases between the two germline ends.

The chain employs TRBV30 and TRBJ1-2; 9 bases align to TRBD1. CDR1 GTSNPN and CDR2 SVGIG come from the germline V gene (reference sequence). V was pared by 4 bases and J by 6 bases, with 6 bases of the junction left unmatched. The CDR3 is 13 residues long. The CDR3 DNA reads TGTGCCTGGAATAGGGACAGGGTGGATGGCTACACCTTC. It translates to CAWNRDRVDGYTF.

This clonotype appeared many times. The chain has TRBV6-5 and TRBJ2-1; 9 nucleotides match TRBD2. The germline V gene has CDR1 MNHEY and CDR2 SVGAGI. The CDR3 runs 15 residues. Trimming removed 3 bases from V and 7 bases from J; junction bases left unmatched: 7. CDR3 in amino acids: CASSYFPSGTNEQFF. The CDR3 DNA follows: TGTGCCAGCAGTTATTTTCCTAGCGGGACAAATGAGCAGTTCTTC.

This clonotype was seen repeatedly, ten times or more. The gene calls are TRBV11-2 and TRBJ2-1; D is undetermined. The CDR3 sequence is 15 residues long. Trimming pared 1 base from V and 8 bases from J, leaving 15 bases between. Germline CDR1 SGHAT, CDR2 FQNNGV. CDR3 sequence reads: CASSLGVLSMDEQFF. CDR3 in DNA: TGTGCCAGCAGCTTAGGTGTTCTTTCTATGGATGAGCAGTTCTTC.

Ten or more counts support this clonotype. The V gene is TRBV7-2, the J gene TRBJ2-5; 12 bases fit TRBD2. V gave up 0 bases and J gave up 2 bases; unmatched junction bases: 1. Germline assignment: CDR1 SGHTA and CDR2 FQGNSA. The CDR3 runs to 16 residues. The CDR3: CASSLALAGGQETQYF. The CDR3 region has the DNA TGTGCCAGCAGCTTAGCTCTAGCGGGGGGGCAAGAGACCCAGTACTTC. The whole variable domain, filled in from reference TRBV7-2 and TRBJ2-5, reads GAGVSQSPSNKVTEKGKDVELRCDPISGHTALYWYRQSLGQGLEFLIYFQGNSAPDKSGLPSDRFSAERTGGSVSTLTIQRTQQEDSAVYLCASSLALAGGQETQYFGPGTRLLVL.

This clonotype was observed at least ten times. CDR3 coding DNA: TGCGCCAGCAGCTTACAGGCGGGGAACATTCAGTACTTC. Its protein product is CASSLQAGNIQYF. The chain couples TRBV5-1 to TRBJ2-4; D perhaps matches TRBD2 (6 bases). Between the trimmed V and J ends, which lost 2 bases and 7 bases, there was a span of 10 bases. In germline, CDR1 is SGHRS, CDR2 YFSETQ. This CDR3 has 13 amino acids.

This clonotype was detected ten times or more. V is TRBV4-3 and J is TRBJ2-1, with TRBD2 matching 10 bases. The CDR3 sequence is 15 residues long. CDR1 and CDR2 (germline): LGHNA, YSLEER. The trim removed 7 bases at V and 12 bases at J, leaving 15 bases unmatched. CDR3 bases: TGCGCCAGCAACCCGAGCCTAGCGGGGGCCGGGGGGCAGTTCTTC. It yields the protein CASNPSLAGAGGQFF.